These 25 T cell receptor beta chains originate from one sample sequenced in a study of cytomegalovirus exposure and HLA in healthy donors. The PCR was carried out with 60 Vbeta primers and 13 Jbeta primers. The repertoire was sequenced with immunoSEQ multiplex PCR; TCRdb's copy has only in-frame clones and lacks some. The sample consists of about 150,000 clones, around 80% of them appearing once. The sample taken for sequencing was PBMCs. These receptors all come from a woman in her 40s in good health and CMV-seronegative.

The chain employs TRBV14 and TRBJ1-1; D possibly corresponds to TRBD1 (6 bases). The CDR3 runs to 14 residues. The V gene's germline CDR1 is SGHDN and CDR2 FVKESK. V lost 4 bases to trimming and J lost 2 bases, with 11 bases between them. In nucleotides, the CDR3 is TGTGCCAGCAGCCCCTGGACAGACAACACTGAAGCTTTCTTT. Residues: CASSPWTDNTEAFF. Full variable domain (outside the CDR3, taken from reference TRBV14 and TRBJ1-1): EAGVTQFPSHSVIEKGQTVTLRCDPISGHDNLYWYRRVMGKEIKFLLHFVKESKQDESGMPNNRFLAERTGGTYSTLKVQPAELEDSGVYFCASSPWTDNTEAFFGQGTRLTVV.

The chain carries TRBV7-2 and TRBJ2-7, with TRBD1 matching over 8 bases. Per germline, CDR1 SGHTA and CDR2 FQGNSA. CDR3 length: 14 residues. Losses at the gene ends were 1 base for V and 5 bases for J; bases not matched to a gene: 4. Here the CDR3 reads CASSLGDRLDEQYF. In DNA, the CDR3 is TGTGCCAGCAGCTTAGGGGACAGGCTCGACGAGCAGTACTTC.

V usage is TRBV6-4 and J usage is TRBJ2-1, with D perhaps TRBD1 (5 bases). The CDR3 runs 16 residues. Trimming took off 2 bases at V and 0 bases at J, with 11 bases between the two ends. Germline assignment: CDR1 MRHNA and CDR2 SNTAGT. The CDR3 sequence is CASSDTDKSSYNEQFF. As DNA, the CDR3 is TGTGCCAGCAGTGACACGGACAAGAGCTCCTACAATGAGCAGTTCTTC.

This clone was observed a handful of times. V and J are TRBV4-3 and TRBJ2-2; D gene unclear. Between the trimmed V and J ends, which lost 2 bases and 5 bases, there was a span of 6 bases. The germline V gene encodes CDR1 LGHNA and CDR2 YSLEER. The CDR3 sequence is 13 residues long. The CDR3: CASSQQKTGELFF. CDR3 DNA sequence: TGCGCCAGCAGCCAACAGAAGACCGGGGAGCTGTTTTTT.

The chain employs TRBV28 and TRBJ2-4, with TRBD2 identical over 14 bases. The CDR3 covers 18 residues. V gave up 4 bases and J gave up 8 bases; unmatched junction bases: 13. In germline, CDR1 is MDHEN, CDR2 SYDVKM. This CDR3 reads CASSSNGLAGGLTDIQYF. CDR3 nucleotides: TGTGCCAGCAGTTCCAACGGACTAGCGGGAGGTCTGACGGACATTCAGTACTTC.

The CDR3 sequence: CATWGGTDTQYF. The DNA of the CDR3 is TGTGCCACCTGGGGGGGCACAGATACGCAGTATTTT. The rearrangement links TRBV10-3 to TRBJ2-3, with D possibly being TRBD2 (6 bases). Germline V CDR1 and CDR2: ENHRY, SYGVKD. Trimming cost V 10 bases and J 1 base, with 9 bases left between them. This CDR3 region has 12 residues.

V is TRBV2 and J is TRBJ1-2; D is unclear. The CDR3 has 13 amino acids. V shed 2 bases and J shed 3 bases, with 7 bases lying between them. The V gene's germline CDR1 is SNHLY and CDR2 FYNNEI. CDR3 DNA sequence: TGTGCCAGCAGTGAAATAGAGGACTATGGCTACACCTTC. Its protein product is CASSEIEDYGYTF.

This chain links TRBV11-2 with TRBJ2-3; 13 positions match TRBD2. Germline CDR1 is SGHAT and CDR2 is FQNNGV. The V gene end was trimmed by 5 bases and the J gene end by 3 bases; junction bases not matched to a gene: 8. The CDR3 runs 17 residues. In DNA, the CDR3 is TGTGCCAGCAGCCCGCGGACTAGCGGGAGTTGGACAGATACGCAGTATTTT. This encodes CASSPRTSGSWTDTQYF.

For this clone: Mismatch with germline at one junction end may stem from a read error. V gene TRBV15 combines with J gene TRBJ1-1, with D unclear. Germline V gives CDR1 LNHNV, CDR2 YYDKDF (reference sequence). This CDR3 is built from 14 residues. The CDR3 DNA is TGTGCCACCAGCAGAGTAGAAGGAGCTACTGCAGCTTTCTTT. It specifies CATSRVEGATAAFF.

The chain employs TRBV6-5 and TRBJ2-2; 7 positions agree with TRBD2. The V gene's germline CDR1 is MNHEY and CDR2 SVGAGI. This CDR3 spans 15 amino acids. Trimming removed 6 bases from V and 1 base from J; junction bases left unmatched: 5. The DNA of the CDR3 is TGTGCCAGCAGACCCACGGGGGGGAACACCGGGGAGCTGTTTTTT. As protein: CASRPTGGNTGELFF.

The chain has TRBV28 and TRBJ2-1; 7 bases are shared with TRBD2. The germline gives CDR1 MDHEN, CDR2 SYDVKM. The CDR3 length is 14 residues. The V segment lost 3 bases and the J segment 3 bases; nucleotides outside the gene matches: 2. CDR3 residues: CASSLGGGYNEQFF. The CDR3 nucleotides read TGTGCCAGCAGTTTGGGCGGGGGCTACAATGAGCAGTTCTTC. Drawing the rest from reference TRBV28 and TRBJ2-1, the complete variable domain is DVKVTQSSRYLVKRTGEKVFLECVQDMDHENMFWYRQDPGLGLRLIYFSYDVKMKEKGDIPEGYSVSREKKERFSLILESASTNQTSMYLCASSLGGGYNEQFFGPGTRLTVL.

The rearrangement uses TRBV18 and TRBJ1-3, with 9 nucleotides matching TRBD1. This CDR3 contains 16 residues. Germline assignment: CDR1 KGHSH and CDR2 LQKENI. V trimming: 4 bases; J trimming: 0 bases; junction bases outside the gene matches: 4. The CDR3 reads CASSQQGADSGNTIYF. As DNA, the CDR3 is TGTGCCAGCTCACAACAGGGGGCTGACTCTGGAAACACCATATATTTT.

The chain recombines TRBV7-2 with TRBJ1-1; D is unclear. V was pared by 5 bases and J by 1 base, with 8 bases between. The CDR3 length is 13 residues. Germline V lookup: CDR1 SGHTA, CDR2 FQGNSA. The CDR3 reads CASSPKRNTEAFF. The CDR3 DNA reads TGTGCCAGCAGCCCGAAGAGGAACACTGAAGCTTTCTTT.

V usage is TRBV11-2 and J usage is TRBJ2-1; the match to TRBD2 covers 7 bases. V lost 5 bases and J lost 9; bases outside the gene matches: 16. There are 16 residues in the CDR3. The V gene's germline CDR1 is SGHAT and CDR2 FQNNGV. The chain's CDR3 is CASSQPRRESRGEQFF. CDR3 nucleotide sequence: TGTGCCAGCAGCCAACCGCGGCGGGAGTCTCGAGGTGAGCAGTTCTTC.

J is TRBJ1-1 and V is TRBV5-1, with D perhaps matching TRBD1 (5 bases). Germline CDR1 reads SGHRS; CDR2 reads YFSETQ. The CDR3 loop spans 15 amino acids. Trimming shortened V by 4 bases and J by 1 base, and 14 bases separated the two germline ends. The CDR3 sequence: CASSPRDSTNTEAFF. The CDR3 nucleotides read TGCGCCAGCAGCCCGCGGGACTCCACGAACACTGAAGCTTTCTTT.

In its sample, this clone was seen a few times. CDR3 loop: CASSPNPGQGYEQYF. The DNA for the CDR3 is TGTGCCAGCTCACCGAATCCGGGACAGGGCTACGAGCAGTACTTC. The V call is TRBV18, the J call TRBJ2-7; 9 positions agree with TRBD1. CDR3 length equals 15 residues. From germline, CDR1 is KGHSH and CDR2 LQKENI. With V trimmed by 3 bases and J by 3 bases, 6 bases remained unmatched.

The rearrangement uses TRBV27 and TRBJ2-3, with 8 bases identical to TRBD2. V shed 5 bases, J shed 0 bases, and the junction held 10 bases outside the gene matches. Germline-derived CDR1 and CDR2 are MNHEY and SMNVEV (reference sequence). The CDR3 has 17 amino acids. CDR3 coding DNA: TGTGCCAGCAGTCCCTACAAGCGGGAGATGAGCACAGATACGCAGTATTTT. Translated: CASSPYKREMSTDTQYF.

The V call is TRBV5-1, the J call TRBJ2-4; 7 nucleotides align to TRBD2. J gave up 4 bases and V 5 bases, and 9 bases lay outside the gene matches. The CDR3 is 15 amino acids. CDR1 is SGHRS and CDR2 is YFSETQ in the germline V gene. DNA of the CDR3: TGCGCCAGCAGACCCAGCGGGGCCTCTAAAAACATTCAGTACTTC. It yields the protein CASRPSGASKNIQYF.

V usage is TRBV13 and J usage is TRBJ2-3; weak D call: TRBD1 (5 bases). The CDR3 covers 16 residues. Germline V gene lookup returns CDR1 PRHDT and CDR2 FYEKMQ (reference sequence). V lost 1 base and J lost 6, with 17 bases in between. The CDR3 loop reads CASSLDLGQGRDTQYF. The CDR3 region has the DNA TGTGCCAGCAGCTTAGATTTGGGGCAGGGTCGGGATACGCAGTATTTT.

V gene TRBV19 combines with J gene TRBJ2-1; D not certain. CDR1 is LNHDA and CDR2 is SQIVND in the germline V gene (reference sequence). This CDR3 region has 12 residues. Trimming pared 4 bases from V and 4 bases from J, leaving 5 bases between. CDR3 in DNA: TGTGCCAGTAGTACACTGTACAATGAGCAGTTCTTC. Its translation: CASSTLYNEQFF. The whole variable domain, filled in from reference TRBV19 and TRBJ2-1, reads DGGITQSPKYLFRKEGQNVTLSCEQNLNHDAMYWYRQDPGQGLRLIYYSQIVNDFQKGDIAEGYSVSREKKESFPLTVTSAQKNPTAFYLCASSTLYNEQFFGPGTRLTVL.

The chain links TRBV5-5 to TRBJ2-7; the match to TRBD1 covers 8 bases. The CDR3 totals 15 residues. V dropped 4 bases and J dropped 2; count of bases not matched to a gene: 8. Per germline, CDR1 SGHKS and CDR2 YYEKEE (reference sequence). Here the CDR3 reads CASSPDRATTYEQYF. The CDR3 DNA is TGTGCCAGCAGCCCGGACAGGGCTACAACCTACGAGCAGTACTTC.

This chain links TRBV28 with TRBJ1-2, with TRBD1 as a possible D gene (5 bases). V dropped 8 bases and J dropped 6 bases, with 22 bases sitting between them. The CDR3 has 15 residues. CDR1 is MDHEN, CDR2 SYDVKM, per germline. DNA of the CDR3: TGTGCCAGCGTTTCTCCGGGACTAGGGGATCATGGCTACACCTTC. This sequence encodes CASVSPGLGDHGYTF.

The J gene is TRBJ2-5, the V gene TRBV11-1; 10 nucleotides agree with TRBD2. After removal of 1 base from V and 3 bases from J, the junction contained 2 bases not matched to a gene. CDR1 and CDR2 from the germline V gene are SGHAT and FQDESV (reference sequence). The CDR3 is made up of 15 amino acids. This CDR3 is CASSLGTSGEETQYF. The CDR3 DNA reads as TGTGCCAGCAGCTTAGGGACTAGCGGAGAAGAGACCCAGTACTTC. Using reference TRBV11-1 and TRBJ2-5 for the parts outside the CDR3, the full variable domain is EAEVAQSPRYKITEKSQAVAFWCDPISGHATLYWYRQILGQGPELLVQFQDESVVDDSQLPKDRFSAERLKGVDSTLKIQPAELGDSAMYLCASSLGTSGEETQYFGPGTRLLVL.

The V gene is TRBV7-2, the J gene TRBJ2-7, with 9 bases matching TRBD2. The CDR3 loop spans 13 amino acids. V gave up 5 bases and J gave up 4 bases; unmatched junction bases: 3. Germline CDR1 reads SGHTA; CDR2 reads FQGNSA. The CDR3 sequence: CASSRLAEYEQYF. In DNA form, the CDR3 reads TGTGCCAGCAGCCGACTAGCGGAGTACGAGCAGTACTTC. Looking up the rest from reference TRBV7-2 and TRBJ2-7 gives the full variable domain: GAGVSQSPSNKVTEKGKDVELRCDPISGHTALYWYRQSLGQGLEFLIYFQGNSAPDKSGLPSDRFSAERTGGSVSTLTIQRTQQEDSAVYLCASSRLAEYEQYFGPGTRLTVT.

This rearrangement joins TRBV2 to TRBJ2-3, with 11 bases that match TRBD2. Germline CDR1 reads SNHLY; CDR2 reads FYNNEI. The CDR3 is 19 amino acids. V gave up 6 bases and J gave up 5 bases; unmatched junction bases: 19. CDR3 sequence: CASSPTSSGRLLRGDTQYF. The CDR3 region has the DNA TGTGCCAGCAGCCCAACTTCTAGCGGGAGGCTCCTTCGGGGAGATACGCAGTATTTT.